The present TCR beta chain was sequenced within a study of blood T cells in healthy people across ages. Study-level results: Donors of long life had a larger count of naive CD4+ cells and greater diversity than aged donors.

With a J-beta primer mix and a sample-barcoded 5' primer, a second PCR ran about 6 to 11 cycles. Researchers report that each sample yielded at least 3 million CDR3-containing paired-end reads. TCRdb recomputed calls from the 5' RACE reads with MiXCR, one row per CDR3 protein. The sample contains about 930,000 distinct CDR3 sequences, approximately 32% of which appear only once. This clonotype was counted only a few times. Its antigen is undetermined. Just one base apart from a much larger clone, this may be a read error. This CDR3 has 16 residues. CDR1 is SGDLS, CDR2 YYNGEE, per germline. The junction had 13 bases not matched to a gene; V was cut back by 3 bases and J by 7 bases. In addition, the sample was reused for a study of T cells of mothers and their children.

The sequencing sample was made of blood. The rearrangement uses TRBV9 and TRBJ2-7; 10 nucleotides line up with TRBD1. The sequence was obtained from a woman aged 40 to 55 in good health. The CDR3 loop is CASSAGTGVLGNEQYF. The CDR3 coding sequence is TGTGCCAGCAGCGCCGGGACAGGGGTTTTGGGCAATGAGCAGTACTTC.